The 10 T cell receptor beta chains presented below share a single source sample, sequenced in a study of T cells after yellow fever vaccination. MiXCR, run by TCRdb on the 5' RACE reads, gives a single entry per CDR3 protein. The table shows a few hundred thousand distinct CDR3 sequences, with 6.8% occurring only once. The sample here was PBMCs, taken approximately 47 days after the first yellow fever vaccination. The receptors come from a man between 18 and 35 years old who received the YFV17D yellow fever vaccine.

This clonotype occurred a few times. The V call is TRBV6-5, the J call TRBJ2-7; D gene ambiguous. V lost 0 bases to trimming and J lost 1 base, with 10 bases between them. The CDR3 loop spans 15 amino acids. Germline V gene data show CDR1 as MNHEY and CDR2 as SVGAGI. The CDR3 DNA reads as TGTGCCAGCAGTTACTCGTATTACGGATCCTACGAGCAGTACGTC. This sequence encodes CASSYSYYGSYEQYV.

In the case of this clonotype: At one end the junction does not follow the germline gene, possibly because of a read error. The chain links TRBV5-4 to TRBJ2-1; TRBD1 aligns across 7 bases. Germline lookup yields CDR1 SGHNT and CDR2 YYREEE (reference sequence). The CDR3 runs to 14 residues. The CDR3 DNA reads TGTGCCAGCAGCCCCCGGGACAGTTACAATGAGCGGTTCTTC. Protein: CASSPRDSYNERFF.

There are many counts of this clonotype. V usage is TRBV11-2 and J usage is TRBJ2-1, with a weak D call TRBD2 (5 bases). The length of the CDR3 is 16 residues. Deletions cut 3 bases from V and 0 bases from J, with 12 bases between. The germline gives CDR1 SGHAT, CDR2 FQNNGV. CDR3 nucleotide sequence: TGTGCCAGCAGCTTTCGAGCGGATCTCTCCTACAATGAGCAGTTCTTC. It translates to CASSFRADLSYNEQFF.

The chain uses TRBV12-3 or TRBV12-4 and TRBJ2-2; no definite D call. The CDR3 runs to 13 residues. The V end lost 5 bases, the J end lost 5 bases, and 9 bases lay between the germline ends. The CDR3 protein is CASSPGPTGELFF. The DNA for the CDR3 is TGTGCCAGCAGTCCCGGTCCGACCGGGGAGCTGTTTTTT.

V usage is TRBV5-8 and J usage is TRBJ1-1; 7 bases align to TRBD1. The CDR3 sequence is 17 residues long. Germline loops: CDR1 SGHTS, CDR2 YDEGEE. J gave up 2 bases and V 3 bases, and 13 bases lay outside the gene matches. CDR3: CASSSGTVSLLNTEAFF. The DNA for the CDR3 is TGTGCCAGCAGCTCAGGGACAGTTAGCCTCCTCAACACTGAAGCTTTCTTT. The full variable domain, its missing parts supplied by reference TRBV5-8 and TRBJ1-1, is EAGVTQSPTHLIKTRGQQATLRCSPISGHTSVYWYQQALGLGLQFLLWYDEGEERNRGNFPPRFSGRQFPNYSSELNVNALELEDSALYLCASSSGTVSLLNTEAFFGQGTRLTVV.

The rearrangement links TRBV4-1 to TRBJ1-2; D perhaps matches TRBD1 (5 bases). Germline lookup yields CDR1 MGHRA and CDR2 YSYEKL. This CDR3 spans 16 amino acids. V dropped 2 bases and J dropped 4 bases, with 17 bases sitting between them. CDR3 protein: CASSQPGPSTIYGYTF. The CDR3 DNA is TGCGCCAGCAGCCAACCGGGACCTTCGACGATCTATGGCTACACCTTC.

This clonotype was found a few times. The rearrangement links TRBV14 to TRBJ1-3, with a possible D match to TRBD1 (5 bases). The CDR3 covers 15 residues. The V gene lost 1 base and the J gene lost 1 base, with 8 bases spanning the gap. Germline V gene data show CDR1 as SGHDN and CDR2 as FVKESK. This CDR3 is CASSQAQGSGNTIYF. The DNA of the CDR3 is TGTGCCAGCAGCCAAGCCCAGGGTTCTGGAAACACCATATATTTT. Full variable domain (outside the CDR3, taken from reference TRBV14 and TRBJ1-3): EAGVTQFPSHSVIEKGQTVTLRCDPISGHDNLYWYRRVMGKEIKFLLHFVKESKQDESGMPNNRFLAERTGGTYSTLKVQPAELEDSGVYFCASSQAQGSGNTIYFGEGSWLTVV.

This clonotype was counted between two and nine times. The V gene is TRBV5-1, the J gene TRBJ1-1, with 7 bases identical to TRBD1. This CDR3 comprises 16 residues. Germline assignment: CDR1 SGHRS and CDR2 YFSETQ. With V trimmed by 5 bases and J by 0 bases, 10 bases remained unmatched. The CDR3 here is CASRESRGTMNTEAFF. The DNA for the CDR3 is TGCGCCAGCAGAGAAAGCAGGGGGACGATGAACACTGAAGCTTTCTTT.

The chain has TRBV5-4 and TRBJ1-1, with a possible D match to TRBD1 (5 bases). The ends were cut back, 0 bases at V and 5 bases at J, with 29 bases in the middle. The CDR3 is 20 amino acids. The germline V gene has CDR1 SGHNT and CDR2 YYREEE (reference sequence). The chain's CDR3 is CASSLDGALVMAVLGTEAFF. For the CDR3, the DNA is TGTGCCAGCAGCTTGGACGGGGCGCTCGTCATGGCGGTGTTGGGGACTGAAGCTTTCTTT.

This chain links TRBV7-2 with TRBJ1-6; no clear D gene. Germline assignment: CDR1 SGHTA and CDR2 FQGNSA. The CDR3 length is 15 residues. Trimming left V 5 bases short and J 7 bases short, with 15 bases between. DNA for the CDR3: TGTGCCAGCAGCCCTCGGCCTAACCTCAATTCACCCCTCCACTTT. Amino acids: CASSPRPNLNSPLHF.